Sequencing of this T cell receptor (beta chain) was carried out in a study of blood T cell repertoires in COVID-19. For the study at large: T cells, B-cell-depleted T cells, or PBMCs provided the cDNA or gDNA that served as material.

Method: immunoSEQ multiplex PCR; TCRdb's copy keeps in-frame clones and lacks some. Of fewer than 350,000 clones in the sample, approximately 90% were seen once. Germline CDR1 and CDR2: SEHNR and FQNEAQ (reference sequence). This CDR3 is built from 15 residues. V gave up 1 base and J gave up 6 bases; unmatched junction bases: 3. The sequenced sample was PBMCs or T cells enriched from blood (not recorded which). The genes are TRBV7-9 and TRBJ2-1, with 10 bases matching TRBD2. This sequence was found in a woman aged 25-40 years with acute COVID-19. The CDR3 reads CASSLVAGGGNEQFF. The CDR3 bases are TGTGCCAGCAGCTTAGTAGCGGGAGGAGGCAATGAGCAGTTCTTC.